This T cell receptor beta chain was documented in a study of immune evolution from preneoplasia to lung adenocarcinoma. Study conclusions and caveats: Normal lung had the highest top T cell clone frequencies. Later-stage lesions appeared to have more T cells, more diversity, less clonality.

Turning to this clone: No antigen is known for it.

The germline V gene has CDR1 SGHTA and CDR2 FQGNSA. The CDR3 length is 14 residues. V lost 5 bases and J lost 5, with 15 bases in between. Clones were read by immunoSEQ multiplex PCR, and TCRdb kept only the in-frame ones, dropping some. There are roughly 2,300 clones in the sample; approximately 80% occur only once, and about 4% lies in the top ten. Resections took place in Japan or China from about 2014 to 2018. Specimen: FFPE adjacent normal lung tissue. V gene TRBV7-2 combines with J gene TRBJ2-5, with D perhaps matching TRBD1 (6 bases). The origin of this receptor is a person aged 80 or over with lung adenocarcinoma. CDR3 in amino acids: CASSPGAARETQYF. Written as DNA, the CDR3 is TGTGCCAGCAGCCCAGGGGCGGCGAGGGAGACCCAGTACTTC.